A single sample is the source of the 9 T cell receptor beta chains below, sequenced in a study of response to subunit inactivated influenza vaccine. TCRdb re-called the RT-PCR reads through MiXCR, storing one row per CDR3 protein. The sample has 700,000 to 900,000 distinct CDR3 sequences, 21% seen once. This sample comprised PBMCs from blood, obtained 4 to 6 days after vaccination. The receptors here all came from a man aged 45 to 65 who received an inactivated influenza vaccine.

This clonotype was recorded many times. This chain joins TRBV10-3 and TRBJ1-6; tentative D call: TRBD1 (5 bases). CDR1 is ENHRY, CDR2 SYGVKD, per germline. This CDR3 is 13 amino acids long. V lost 10 bases and J lost 3, with 10 bases in between. The CDR3 sequence is CASGGGYNSPLHF. CDR3 bases: TGTGCCAGCGGTGGGGGCTATAATTCACCCCTCCACTTT.

The chain joins TRBV15 to TRBJ2-1; 8 bases align to TRBD2. V lost 0 bases, J lost 5 bases, and 30 bases stayed unmatched. The length of the CDR3 is 24 residues. CDR1 and CDR2 (germline): LNHNV, YYDKDF (reference sequence). The CDR3 DNA follows: TGTGCCACCAGCAGAGATGCGCTTCGTGACGGCGGGGGGAAATACTTTTGGGCTAACAATGAGCAGTTCTTC. Residues: CATSRDALRDGGGKYFWANNEQFF.

The genes are TRBV7-8 and TRBJ2-7; D is unresolved. Germline V CDR1 and CDR2: SGHVS, FQNEAQ. The CDR3 spans 13 residues. Trimming removed 5 bases from V and 5 bases from J, with 13 bases in between. The DNA of the CDR3 is TGTGCCAGCAGCGTACCAGCGTCGGACGAGCAGTACTTC. Its protein product is CASSVPASDEQYF.

This clonotype was picked up a small number of times. In DNA, the CDR3 is TGCAGTGCCCTTACCCCGGGAGCCTACGAGCAGTACTTC. Translated, it gives CSALTPGAYEQYF. This chain joins TRBV20-1 and TRBJ2-7; a possible D gene is TRBD2 (6 bases). Per the germline V gene, CDR1 is DFQATT and CDR2 is SNEGSKA (reference sequence). CDR3 size: 13 residues. V was pared by 6 bases and J by 2 bases, with 14 bases between.

This clonotype was recorded a few times. The V gene is TRBV9, the J gene TRBJ2-2; a weak D match, TRBD1 (6 bases). The CDR3 runs to 15 residues. Deletions cut 5 bases from V and 5 bases from J, with 16 bases between. Germline lookup yields CDR1 SGDLS and CDR2 YYNGEE. The CDR3 DNA is TGTGCCAGCAGTATTAGACAGGAGGAGACCGGGGAGCTGTTTTTT. Protein product: CASSIRQEETGELFF.

The chain couples TRBV6-2 or TRBV6-3 to TRBJ2-7; no clear D. Looked up from germline, CDR1 is MNHEY and CDR2 is SVGEGT. CDR3 length equals 13 residues. Trimming cost V 9 bases and J 2 bases, with 14 bases left between them. The CDR3 region has the DNA TGTGCCAGTTTACGGTTTCGGCCCTACGAGCAGTACTTC. Its protein is CASLRFRPYEQYF.

This clonotype was counted between two and nine times. The chain combines TRBV28 with TRBJ1-6, with 10 positions matching TRBD1. The CDR3 contains 15 residues. Trimming removed 2 bases from V and 6 bases from J; junction bases left unmatched: 1. Germline V gene data show CDR1 as MDHEN and CDR2 as SYDVKM. This CDR3 is CASSLDRGLNSPLHF. CDR3 in DNA: TGTGCCAGCAGTTTAGACAGGGGGCTTAATTCACCCCTCCACTTT.

In this sample, this clonotype turned up a few times. This sequence joins TRBV5-1 and TRBJ2-5; no clear D. The germline V and J ends were trimmed by 2 bases and 1 base, with 9 bases remaining between them. Germline V gene lookup returns CDR1 SGHRS and CDR2 YFSETQ. The CDR3 runs 14 residues. The CDR3 region has the DNA TGCGCCAGCAGCTTCCAGAGCTCCCAAGAGACCCAGTACTTC. Protein sequence: CASSFQSSQETQYF. Based on the CDR3 plus reference TRBV5-1 and TRBJ2-5, the full variable domain is KAGVTQTPRYLIKTRGQQVTLSCSPISGHRSVSWYQQTPGQGLQFLFEYFSETQRNKGNFPGRFSGRQFSNSRSEMNVSTLELGDSALYLCASSFQSSQETQYFGPGTRLLVL.

This clonotype was seen a handful of times. This chain links TRBV7-2 with TRBJ2-7; unclear D gene. The V gene's germline CDR1 is SGHTA and CDR2 FQGNSA. This CDR3 is 15 amino acids long. V was clipped by 0 bases and J by 1 base, with 10 bases between them. CDR3 sequence reads: CASSLAGSISYEQYF. DNA of the CDR3: TGTGCCAGCAGCTTAGCAGGCTCCATTTCCTACGAGCAGTACTTC.